One sample yielded the 24 T cell receptor beta chains listed below, sequenced in a study of cytomegalovirus exposure and HLA in healthy donors. The PCR had 60 Vbeta and 13 Jbeta primers. Measured with immunoSEQ multiplex PCR; TCRdb has only the in-frame clones, and not every one. The top ten hold 2.2% of the sample, which has roughly 110,000 clones, roughly two thirds seen once. The sequencing sample was made of PBMCs. The receptors here all came from a woman aged 25-40 years in good health and CMV-seronegative.

This clone was seen only a few times. The CDR3 sequence is CASSFGGSSYNEQFF. CDR3 DNA: TGTGCCAGCAGCTTCGGCGGGAGCTCCTACAATGAGCAGTTCTTC. This chain joins TRBV7-9 and TRBJ2-1, with TRBD2 matching over 7 bases. Trimming took 3 bases from V and 0 from J; bases not matched to a gene: 2. The CDR3 has 15 amino acids. CDR1 and CDR2 (germline): SEHNR, FQNEAQ (reference sequence).

This clone was observed a few times. This sequence joins TRBV6-4 and TRBJ2-3, with a possible D match to TRBD1 (7 bases). V lost 0 bases to trimming and J lost 4 bases, with 14 bases between them. Germline V gene sequence: CDR1 MRHNA, CDR2 SNTAGT. The length of the CDR3 is 16 residues. The CDR3 DNA follows: TGTGCCAGCAGTGACTCGAAGGGCAGGGGGGCAGATACGCAGTATTTT. It translates to CASSDSKGRGADTQYF.

This chain uses TRBV10-1 with TRBJ2-5; possibly TRBD2 for D (5 bases). The CDR3 consists of 13 residues. V was cut by 4 bases and J by 5 bases, with 11 bases left in between. The germline CDR1 and CDR2 sequences are WNHNN and SYGVQD (reference sequence). CDR3 nucleotide sequence: TGCGCCAGCAGTGGGGCTAGCTTTGAGACCCAGTACTTC. Protein sequence: CASSGASFETQYF.

V usage is TRBV4-2 and J usage is TRBJ2-1; D perhaps matches TRBD2 (7 bases). Per the germline V gene, CDR1 is LGHNA and CDR2 is YNFKEQ. Trimming left V 2 bases short and J 9 bases short, with 23 bases between. The CDR3 extends over 17 amino acids. CDR3 residues: CASSQRTSHAADSEQFF. The CDR3 DNA is TGTGCCAGCAGCCAAAGGACTAGTCACGCCGCGGACAGTGAGCAGTTCTTC.

This clone was seen just once. The chain links TRBV7-8 to TRBJ1-1; perhaps TRBD1 as D (6 bases). The V gene lost 7 bases and the J gene lost 5 bases, with 11 bases spanning the gap. CDR3 length: 12 residues. Germline values: CDR1 SGHVS, CDR2 FQNEAQ. CDR3 loop: CASNKGGTEAFF. CDR3 DNA: TGTGCCAGCAACAAAGGGGGAACTGAAGCTTTCTTT. Full variable domain (outside the CDR3, taken from reference TRBV7-8 and TRBJ1-1): GAGVSQSPRYKVAKRGQDVALRCDPISGHVSLFWYQQALGQGPEFLTYFQNEAQLDKSGLPSDRFFAERPEGSVSTLKIQRTQQEDSAVYLCASNKGGTEAFFGQGTRLTVV.

This clone has only a few counts. The chain recombines TRBV7-2 with TRBJ2-5; no clear D gene. Germline CDR1 and CDR2: SGHTA and FQGNSA. V lost 5 bases to trimming and J lost 9 bases, with 13 bases between them. CDR3 length equals 12 residues. CDR3 amino acids: CASSPSVGSQYF. The CDR3 coding sequence is TGTGCCAGCAGCCCCTCTGTCGGTTCCCAGTACTTC.

The count of this clone is one. The chain carries TRBV28 and TRBJ1-1, with TRBD1 as a possible D gene (5 bases). V shed 2 bases and J shed 1 base, with 17 bases lying between them. CDR3 length: 17 residues. Germline CDR1 MDHEN, CDR2 SYDVKM. The CDR3: CASSLEPPEQGNTEAFF. As DNA, the CDR3 is TGTGCCAGCAGTTTAGAGCCCCCGGAGCAGGGGAACACTGAAGCTTTCTTT.

This clone was found once. The rearrangement uses TRBV28 and TRBJ1-3; D is possibly TRBD1 (6 bases). CDR1 MDHEN and CDR2 SYDVKM come from the germline V gene. The germline V and J ends were trimmed by 4 bases and 4 bases, with 11 bases remaining between them. This CDR3 contains 14 residues. In DNA form, the CDR3 reads TGTGCCAGCAGTTCCCCCACAGGGGGAAACACCATATATTTT. It is translated as CASSSPTGGNTIYF.

The CDR3 is CATRGGVNSPLHF. The CDR3 DNA sequence: TGTGCCACGCGGGGGGGGGTTAATTCACCCCTCCACTTT. The V gene is TRBV28, the J gene TRBJ1-6; D might be TRBD1 (5 bases). This CDR3 has 13 residues. CDR1 MDHEN and CDR2 SYDVKM come from the germline V gene. V dropped 10 bases and J dropped 6 bases, with 13 bases sitting between them.

The rearrangement joins TRBV29-1 to TRBJ2-2; 7 positions agree with TRBD1. Germline V gene lookup returns CDR1 SQVTM and CDR2 ANQGSEA. This CDR3 is 14 amino acids long. Losses at the gene ends were 7 bases for V and 1 base for J; bases not matched to a gene: 6. The CDR3 loop is CSAYDRENTGELFF. The CDR3 DNA follows: TGCAGCGCCTACGACAGGGAGAACACCGGGGAGCTGTTTTTT.

The chain recombines TRBV6-6 with TRBJ1-5; D not resolved. Trimming took 8 bases from V and 2 from J, leaving 10 bases between them. The CDR3 contains 13 residues. CDR1 and CDR2 from the germline V gene are MNHNY and SVGAGI (reference sequence). In DNA form, the CDR3 reads TGTGCCAGCGGCAGTGAGGGCAATCAGCCCCAGCATTTT. It specifies CASGSEGNQPQHF.

The chain has TRBV29-1 and TRBJ2-3, with 11 nucleotides matching TRBD2. Germline V lookup: CDR1 SQVTM, CDR2 ANQGSEA. V lost 4 bases, J lost 0 bases, and 3 bases stayed unmatched. CDR3 length: 15 amino acids. The CDR3 region is CSVGIAGGSTDTQYF. The CDR3 DNA is TGCAGCGTTGGAATAGCGGGAGGGAGCACAGATACGCAGTATTTT.

The J gene is TRBJ2-1, the V gene TRBV9; possible D gene TRBD2, 6 bases. The length of the CDR3 is 16 residues. Germline-derived CDR1 and CDR2 are SGDLS and YYNGEE. V lost 4 bases and J 3 bases, leaving 17 bases between the germline ends. The CDR3 loop is CASSPRGDFNYNEQFF. The DNA of the CDR3 is TGTGCCAGCAGCCCCAGAGGGGACTTTAACTACAATGAGCAGTTCTTC.

This clone showed up just a few times. The chain links TRBV30 to TRBJ1-3, with 9 bases that match TRBD1. Germline CDR1 reads GTSNPN; CDR2 reads SVGIG (reference sequence). The CDR3 runs 15 residues. J lost 2 bases, V lost 3 bases, and 5 bases had no gene match. The CDR3 coding sequence is TGTGCCTGGAGAGCCGGGACAGGGCCTGGAAACACCATATATTTT. It is translated as CAWRAGTGPGNTIYF.

This clone was seen just once. This rearrangement joins TRBV20-1 to TRBJ1-5, with D unclear. CDR1 and CDR2 (germline): DFQATT, SNEGSKA (reference sequence). This CDR3 spans 11 amino acids. V shed 7 bases and J shed 9 bases, with 13 bases lying between them. The CDR3: CSGGSPGPQHF. The CDR3 DNA is TGCAGTGGAGGGAGTCCAGGGCCCCAGCATTTT.

The chain is built from TRBV4-3 and TRBJ1-3; D perhaps matches TRBD1 (6 bases). The length of the CDR3 is 17 residues. V lost 1 base to trimming and J lost 2 bases, with 15 bases between them. From germline, CDR1 is LGHNA and CDR2 YSLEER. The DNA of the CDR3 is TGCGCCAGCAGCCAAGTAGGAGCAGGGGACCCTGGAAACACCATATATTTT. Its protein product is CASSQVGAGDPGNTIYF.

The chain is built from TRBV7-2 and TRBJ2-1; 11 bases are shared with TRBD2. Germline values: CDR1 SGHTA, CDR2 FQGNSA. CDR3 length: 14 amino acids. Germline trimming cut 10 bases from V and 8 bases from J; bases unmatched to any gene: 10. Here the CDR3 reads CATTLAGVEDEQFF. CDR3 coding DNA: TGTGCCACCACACTAGCGGGAGTTGAGGATGAGCAGTTCTTC.

The chain carries TRBV18 and TRBJ1-4, with D unresolved. The CDR3 spans 17 residues. Germline V lookup: CDR1 KGHSH, CDR2 LQKENI. V gave up 3 bases and J gave up 3 bases, with 17 bases separating them. The CDR3 here is CASSPRSSGSANEKLFF. The CDR3 DNA reads as TGTGCCAGCTCACCCCGGTCTTCCGGTTCGGCTAATGAAAAACTGTTTTTT.

The rearrangement joins TRBV5-4 to TRBJ2-5; 9 nucleotides line up with TRBD1. Germline CDR1 is SGHNT and CDR2 is YYREEE (reference sequence). This CDR3 has 17 residues. The V gene end was trimmed by 4 bases and the J gene end by 0 bases; junction bases not matched to a gene: 10. Written as DNA, the CDR3 is TGTGCCAGCAGCGGGGACAGGGTAGGGAGGTACCAAGAGACCCAGTACTTC. Translating gives CASSGDRVGRYQETQYF.

V and J are TRBV4-1 and TRBJ1-5, with 7 bases fitting TRBD1. CDR1 MGHRA and CDR2 YSYEKL come from the germline V gene. This CDR3 comprises 16 residues. The ends lost 2 bases at V and 4 bases at J; junction bases unmatched: 8. This chain's CDR3 is CASSQQGGGTNQPQHF. The CDR3 DNA follows: TGCGCCAGCAGCCAACAAGGAGGGGGCACAAATCAGCCCCAGCATTTT.

This clone has a handful of counts. V is TRBV28 and J is TRBJ2-1; TRBD2 agrees at 11 bases. CDR3 length: 15 residues. Germline values: CDR1 MDHEN, CDR2 SYDVKM. Losses at the gene ends were 6 bases for V and 6 bases for J; bases not matched to a gene: 7. The CDR3 nucleotides read TGTGCCAGCAGATCTTATAGCGGGAGGGGCAATGAGCAGTTCTTC. Amino acid sequence: CASRSYSGRGNEQFF.

The rearrangement uses TRBV7-9 and TRBJ2-7; D is possibly TRBD1 (6 bases). Germline V gene data show CDR1 as SEHNR and CDR2 as FQNEAQ (reference sequence). The CDR3 is 14 residues long. V was cut by 5 bases and J by 3 bases, with 14 bases left in between. DNA of the CDR3: TGTGCCAGCAGCCGGCCGGGACACGGCTACGAGCAGTACTTC. Encoded protein: CASSRPGHGYEQYF.

The rearrangement joins TRBV28 to TRBJ2-5, with 7 bases that match TRBD1. The V segment lost 6 bases and the J segment 1 base; nucleotides outside the gene matches: 11. CDR3 length: 16 residues. Looked up from germline, CDR1 is MDHEN and CDR2 is SYDVKM. The CDR3 region is CASSVRDRVFQETQYF. CDR3 sequence (DNA): TGTGCCAGCAGCGTCCGGGACAGAGTTTTCCAAGAGACCCAGTACTTC.

The rearrangement joins TRBV30 to TRBJ1-4; D remains ambiguous. Trimming left V 2 bases short and J 5 bases short, with 9 bases between. The CDR3 totals 13 residues. CDR1 is GTSNPN and CDR2 is SVGIG in the germline V gene (reference sequence). In DNA, the CDR3 is TGTGCCTGGAGTATACAGACAAATGAAAAACTGTTTTTT. Translation gives CAWSIQTNEKLFF.